The present T cell receptor beta chain was sequenced within a study of Ad26.COV2.S vaccination and SARS-CoV-2 variants (dated by TCRdb to the early 2020s). For context, the study as a whole: Vaccine-arm donors came from COV1001, a multicentre, randomized, double-blind, placebo-controlled phase I-IIa trial of Ad26.COV2.S in healthy adults. Dosing of Ad26.COV2.S was intramuscular, at either 5x10^10 or 1x10^11 viral particles, delivered as one shot or as two shots spaced 56 days apart. TCRbeta repertoire sequencing served as the tool for gauging how specific and how broad the SARS-CoV-2-reactive T cell receptors were following Ad26.COV2.S vaccination. The TCR-sequenced set comprised approximately 30 samples: some 20 Ad26.COV2.S vaccine recipients, 5 placebo recipients and 8 SARS-CoV-2 convalescent individuals. Trial participants were randomized into five groups of five: low-dose or high-dose Ad26.COV2.S given once or twice, or placebo on both occasions. Investigators remained blinded to trial group allocation during experiments and outcome assessment. The paper's findings and limits, for the study overall: The study was not powered for comparison of responses between vaccine doses or regimens. The authors noted that total T cell responses may have been underestimated by the TCR breadth and depth analyses. Ad26.COV2.S recipients had higher spike-specific TCR breadth than placebo recipients (P = 0.0014). Substantial breadth of spike-specific CD8+ and CD4+ T cell responses was reported after vaccination. Vaccine and placebo recipients had comparable non-spike TCR breadth, which fits with the vaccine containing only spike.

With regard to this clone: This clone's antigen is unknown. No base quality information exists; no much larger clone differs at one position.

The meaning of the sample's treatment or condition label: around 19 received Ad26.COV2.S at low or high dose, single or two shots; about five received placebo; per-sample allocation not given. Repertoires of vaccine and placebo recipients were sequenced from samples taken on day 63 after the first injection. Cohort 1b enrolled around 23 adults aged 18-55 years at a single site in Boston, USA, between 29 July and 7 August 2020. Ad26.COV2.S consisted of a replication-incompetent adenovirus type 26 vector by which a prefusion-stabilized SARS-CoV-2 spike protein from the original Wuhan strain was expressed. The immunoSEQ Assay was the method used to sequence TCRbeta CDR3 regions. After extraction, genomic DNA underwent amplification by bias-controlled multiplex PCR, followed by high-throughput sequencing. In the paper's pipeline: To quantify the absolute abundance of each unique TCRbeta CDR3 region, sequences were collapsed and filtered. T cell fraction was estimated by normalizing TCRbeta template counts to usable DNA, which was measured by amplifying reference genes present in all nucleated cells. Repertoire TCRs were annotated as SARS-CoV-2-specific by exact matching of V gene, CDR3 amino acid sequence and J gene to a known reactive TCR set. MIRA supplied the reference SARS-CoV-2 TCR set, which was filtered for enrichment in COVID-19-positive ImmuneCODE repertoires so that public or cross-reactive TCRs were removed. Using the MIRA antigens, annotated TCRs were further analysed by specific ORF or by position within an ORF. Breadth was defined as annotated unique rearrangements over total unique productive rearrangements; depth was the summed frequency of those rearrangements. Two-sided Wilcoxon rank-sum tests were applied when comparing TCR breadth between groups. TCRdb retrieved this table from immuneACCESS and kept in-frame rearrangements only. Not all clones are present; in checked studies, unresolved V genes account for under half, and no reason is known for the remainder. That table gives V, J and clone size, and the DNA gave D and trimming. The table for this sample lists approximately 400,000 clones; roughly 80% of them were counted only once. The top ten hold about 7.4% of the sample.

This sample comprised peripheral blood, obtained in a trial of Ad26.COV2.S vaccine versus placebo. The clonotype originates from a person between 18 and 59 years old who received the Ad26.COV2.S COVID-19 vaccine or a placebo.

The CDR3 is CASSPKSTGQPQHF. In nucleotide form, the sequence is TGTGCCAGCAGTCCCAAATCGACAGGGCAGCCCCAGCATTTT. This sequence uses TRBV27 and TRBJ1-5, with TRBD1 matching 7 junction bases. Trimmed from V: 5 bases; trimmed from J: 7 bases; junction bases lacking a gene match: 8. Via the germline V gene (reference sequence), CDR1 is MNHEY and CDR2 SMNVEV. Including the terminal cysteine and phenylalanine, the CDR3 comprises 14 residues. Kept here is only the CDR3 DNA, which spans 42 bases and is read in frame from base 1.